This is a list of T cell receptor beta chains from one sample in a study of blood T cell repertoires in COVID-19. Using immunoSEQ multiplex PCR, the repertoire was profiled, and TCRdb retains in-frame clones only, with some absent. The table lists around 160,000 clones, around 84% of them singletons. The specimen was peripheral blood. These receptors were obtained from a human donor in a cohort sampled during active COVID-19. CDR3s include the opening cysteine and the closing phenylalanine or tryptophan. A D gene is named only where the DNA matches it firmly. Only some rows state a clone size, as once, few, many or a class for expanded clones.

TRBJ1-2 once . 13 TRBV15 TGTGCCACCAGCAGAGAACAGAGGGCCGGCTACACCTTC CATSREQRAGYTF
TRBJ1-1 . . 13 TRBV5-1 TGCGCCAGCAGCTTGCAGGAGAACACTGAAGCTTTCTTT CASSLQENTEAFF
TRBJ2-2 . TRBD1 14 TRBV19 TGTGCCAGTTCAGGGGGCGCGAACACCGGGGAGCTGTTTTTT CASSGGANTGELFF
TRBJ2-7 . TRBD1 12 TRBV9 TGTGCCAGCGGGACAGGCGAAGGCGAGCAGTACTTC CASGTGEGEQYF
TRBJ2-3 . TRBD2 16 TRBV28 TGTGCCAGCAGTTTACCGGCGGGGGGGCAGCCAGATACGCAGTATTTT CASSLPAGGQPDTQYF
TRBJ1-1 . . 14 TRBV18 TGTGCCAGCTCACCGGACAGTCTGAACACTGAAGCTTTCTTT CASSPDSLNTEAFF
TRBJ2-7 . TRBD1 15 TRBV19 TGTGCCAGTAGTACCCGGGACAGGGGGACCTACGAGCAGTACTTC CASSTRDRGTYEQYF
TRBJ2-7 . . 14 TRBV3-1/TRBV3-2 TGTGCCAGCAGCCAAGGTTCGTTTTCCTACGAGCAGTACTTC CASSQGSFSYEQYF
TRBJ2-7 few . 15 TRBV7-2 TGTGCCAGCAGCTCACAGGGGGGGGCCTCCTACGAGCAGTACTTC CASSSQGGASYEQYF
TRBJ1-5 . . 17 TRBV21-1 TGTGCCAGCAGCAACGAGAGGGTTTTCCCTGGTAATCAGCCCCAGCATTTT CASSNERVFPGNQPQHF
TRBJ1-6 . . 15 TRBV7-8 TGTGCCAGCTCTCTTGGGGGCTTAAGTAATTCACCCCTCCACTTT CASSLGGLSNSPLHF
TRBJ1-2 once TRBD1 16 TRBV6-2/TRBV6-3 TGTGCCAGCAGTTACTCTGGGACAGGGGTTAGTTACGGCTACACCTTC CASSYSGTGVSYGYTF
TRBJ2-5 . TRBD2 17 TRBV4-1 TGCGCCAGCAGCCAACCACCCACTAGCGGGGGGACTGGGACCCAGTACTTC CASSQPPTSGGTGTQYF
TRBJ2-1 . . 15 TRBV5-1 TGCGCCAGCAGCTTTTCAGGGAACTCCTACAATGAGCAGTTCTTC CASSFSGNSYNEQFF
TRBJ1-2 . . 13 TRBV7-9 TGTGCCAGCAGCTTAGAGGCCCCTAGAGGCTACACCTTC CASSLEAPRGYTF
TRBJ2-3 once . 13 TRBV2 TGTGCCAGCAGAGGACAGACCACAGATACGCAGTATTTT CASRGQTTDTQYF